This T cell receptor beta chain was sequenced during a study of CD8 T cells in ankylosing spondylitis. General observations from the study: Clones linked to disease were reported to show significant enrichment in matched ankylosing spondylitis synovial fluid. Certain motif variants had earlier been reported in reactive arthritis synovial fluid and blood. Peripheral blood samples showed relatively rare disease-linked clones, and these clones were CD8+. Seemingly distinctive of ankylosing spondylitis blood was a TCR beta motif formed by eight highly homologous variants.

5'-RACE, quantitative and with molecular barcodes, yielded the TCR beta libraries. In TCRdb, the 5' RACE reads were re-called with MiXCR into one record per CDR3 protein. The table lists 750,000 to 850,000 distinct CDR3 sequences, around 11% of them singletons. Points on this clonotype: Antigen: not known.

The TCR sequence derives from a male donor with ankylosing spondylitis. The material sequenced was blood, either unsorted or a sorted T cell fraction (not recorded which).

CDR3 sequence reads: CSAVQGVDGYTF. The CDR3 region has the DNA TGCAGTGCTGTACAGGGGGTTGATGGCTACACCTTC. This chain links TRBV20-1 with TRBJ1-2; 8 positions agree with TRBD1. The germline gives CDR1 DFQATT, CDR2 SNEGSKA (reference sequence). The junction had 5 bases not matched to a gene; V was cut back by 5 bases and J by 6 bases. The CDR3 is 12 amino acids.